The sequence of this T cell receptor beta chain was determined in a study of tissue T cells after allogeneic stem cell transplantation. General study results and limits: Limitations included a small, clinically heterogeneous cohort and limited sampling depth. Only a limited share of tissue TCRs appeared in blood or spleen.

Only in-frame clones appear in the TCRdb table, and some are missing; sequencing was by immunoSEQ multiplex PCR. Here the sample spans over 15,000 clones, 60% to 75% being singletons. Regarding this clone: Its antigen remains unknown. Gene names follow the mouse nomenclature.

The TCR originated in a female BALB/c mouse in good health. For this mouse line, the MHC haplotype is H2-d. Sequencing input: spleen.

The CDR3 sequence: CASSPRISNERLFF. The covered CDR3 bases are TGTGCCAGCAGCCCCAGAATTTCCAACGAAAGATTATTT. The rearrangement joins TRBV5 to TRBJ1-4; no reliable D call. The CDR3 end falls 1 residue outside the read, so it is completed with the germline J gene. The V gene lost 4 bases and the J gene lost 0 bases, with 6 bases spanning the gap. Germline CDR1 is LGHNA and CDR2 is YNLKQL (reference sequence). The CDR3 consists of 14 residues.